This T cell receptor beta chain was documented in a study of CD8 T cells in Susac syndrome. There are 15 residues in the CDR3. From germline, CDR1 is SNHLY and CDR2 FYNNEI. With 3 bases clipped from V and 3 bases from J, the junction kept 5 bases outside the gene matches. The RNA, 0.5 to 1 ug, was put through reverse transcription using random hexamers. An immunoSEQ multiplex PCR amplified TCR beta CDR3 over 54 Vbeta and 13 Jbeta. Using its own MiXCR run on the immunoSEQ multiplex PCR reads, TCRdb lists one record per CDR3 protein. The sample contains some 260,000 distinct CDR3 sequences, about 85% of which appear only once. This clonotype was recorded once. CD8+ and CD4+ T cells from blood underwent TCR beta sequencing, which was carried out in a high-throughput format. In the multiple sclerosis control group, patients were treatment-naive and had stable or active relapsing-remitting disease. Isolation of CD8+ and CD4+ T cells was performed negatively, whereas enrichment of TEMRA cells was done by FACS.

Material for sequencing was CD8+ T cells from PBMCs. The clonotype originates from a human donor with multiple sclerosis. This chain joins TRBV2 and TRBJ2-1, with 7 bases fitting TRBD1. CDR3 DNA sequence: TGTGCCAGCAGTGAGGGACAGAGAAACTACAATGAGCAGTTCTTC. It codes for CASSEGQRNYNEQFF.